This entry lists 27 T cell receptor beta chains sequenced from one sample in a study of blood T cells in healthy people across ages. For the second PCR, which ran for roughly 7 to 11 cycles, a sample-barcoded 5' primer and a J-beta primer mix were used. TCRdb called the 5' RACE reads again in MiXCR, with one record for every CDR3 protein. The sample records hundreds of thousands of distinct CDR3 sequences, approximately 50% being singletons. Sample: blood. The receptors originated from an older woman in good health.

Many counts were recorded for this clonotype. This rearrangement joins TRBV25-1 to TRBJ2-5, with D uncertain. Germline V gene lookup returns CDR1 MGHDK and CDR2 SYGVNS. Trimming took off 2 bases at V and 4 bases at J, with 8 bases between the two ends. There are 13 residues in the CDR3. The CDR3 DNA follows: TGTGCCAGCAGTGAAGGTGGGGTAGAGACCCAGTACTTC. Its protein is CASSEGGVETQYF.

The chain has TRBV20-1 and TRBJ2-3; TRBD2 matches at 13 bases. J gave up 4 bases and V 6 bases, and 7 bases lay outside the gene matches. This CDR3 has 15 amino acids. Germline V CDR1 and CDR2: DFQATT, SNEGSKA (reference sequence). CDR3 in amino acids: CSAIGTSGTADTQYF. The DNA of the CDR3 is TGCAGTGCCATCGGGACTAGCGGGACGGCAGATACGCAGTATTTT.

In its sample, this clonotype was seen a few times. The chain joins TRBV6-5 to TRBJ1-4; TRBD1 might be the D (5 bases). This CDR3 has 16 residues. Germline CDR1 reads MNHEY; CDR2 reads SVGAGI. Trimming shortened V by 5 bases and J by 5 bases, and 18 bases separated the two germline ends. The CDR3 region is CASSRTVGAGNEKLFF. CDR3 DNA: TGTGCCAGCAGTCGTACGGTTGGGGCAGGCAATGAAAAACTGTTTTTT.

The chain is built from TRBV15 and TRBJ2-5; maybe TRBD2 (5 bases). Germline CDR1 LNHNV, CDR2 YYDKDF (reference sequence). The V gene lost 2 bases and the J gene lost 6 bases, with 22 bases spanning the gap. The CDR3 is 17 amino acids. The CDR3 sequence is CATSRTQKTTAVQTQYF. CDR3 in DNA: TGTGCCACCAGCAGAACCCAAAAGACAACAGCGGTACAGACCCAGTACTTC. Full variable domain (rest looked up from reference TRBV15 and TRBJ2-5): DAMVIQNPRYQVTQFGKPVTLSCSQTLNHNVMYWYQQKSSQAPKLLFHYYDKDFNNEADTPDNFQSRRPNTSFCFLDIRSPGLGDTAMYLCATSRTQKTTAVQTQYFGPGTRLLVL.

This clonotype occurred many times. The rearrangement links TRBV5-1 to TRBJ2-5; D is ambiguous. CDR3 length: 14 residues. The germline CDR1 and CDR2 sequences are SGHRS and YFSETQ. V lost 0 bases and J 1 base, leaving 7 bases between the germline ends. CDR3 DNA: TGCGCCAGCAGCTTGGAAGGACCCCAAGAGACCCAGTACTTC. Protein sequence: CASSLEGPQETQYF. Filled out from reference TRBV5-1 and TRBJ2-5, the complete variable domain reads KAGVTQTPRYLIKTRGQQVTLSCSPISGHRSVSWYQQTPGQGLQFLFEYFSETQRNKGNFPGRFSGRQFSNSRSEMNVSTLELGDSALYLCASSLEGPQETQYFGPGTRLLVL.

The V call is TRBV5-6, the J call TRBJ2-7; perhaps TRBD1 as D (7 bases). In germline, CDR1 is SGHDT, CDR2 YYEEEE. V was pared by 4 bases and J by 3 bases, with 23 bases between. The CDR3 runs 17 residues. CDR3 sequence (DNA): TGTGCCAGCAGCGCGGGGAGACCTACAGGGGCGCACTACGAGCAGTACTTC. It yields the protein CASSAGRPTGAHYEQYF. The variable domain in full, with the rest retrieved from reference TRBV5-6 and TRBJ2-7, is DAGVTQSPTHLIKTRGQQVTLRCSPKSGHDTVSWYQQALGQGPQFIFQYYEEEERQRGNFPDRFSGHQFPNYSSELNVNALLLGDSALYLCASSAGRPTGAHYEQYFGPGTRLTVT.

The chain links TRBV7-2 to TRBJ1-5, with TRBD1 as a possible D gene (6 bases). In germline, CDR1 is SGHTA, CDR2 FQGNSA. CDR3 length equals 15 residues. V lost 5 bases and J lost 6, with 17 bases in between. CDR3 nucleotide sequence: TGTGCCAGCAGCCTGGACACGTCACAGGGTCAGCCCCAGCATTTT. The encoded protein is CASSLDTSQGQPQHF.

J is TRBJ2-7 and V is TRBV7-2; TRBD2 matches at 15 bases. V lost 4 bases, J lost 5 bases, and 6 bases stayed unmatched. The length of the CDR3 is 16 residues. Germline CDR1 SGHTA, CDR2 FQGNSA. The CDR3 loop reads CASSSGLAGGGHEQYF. For the CDR3, the DNA is TGTGCCAGCAGCTCGGGACTAGCGGGAGGTGGGCACGAGCAGTACTTC.

V gene TRBV2 combines with J gene TRBJ2-7, with 7 bases fitting TRBD2. The CDR3 runs to 15 residues. Germline V gives CDR1 SNHLY, CDR2 FYNNEI. After removal of 0 bases from V and 2 bases from J, the junction contained 4 bases not matched to a gene. The CDR3 here is CASSEAGAGPYEQYF. In DNA form, the CDR3 reads TGTGCCAGCAGTGAAGCAGGAGCGGGGCCCTACGAGCAGTACTTC.

This rearrangement joins TRBV29-1 to TRBJ2-7, with TRBD2 as a possible D gene (6 bases). Germline loops: CDR1 SQVTM, CDR2 ANQGSEA. The CDR3 spans 12 residues. The V end was cut by 6 bases, the J end by 3 bases, with 12 bases between. The CDR3 bases are TGCAGCGTGGGGGGACTGTACTACGAGCAGTACTTC. Translated, it gives CSVGGLYYEQYF.

This rearrangement joins TRBV28 to TRBJ2-7; D remains unclear. The germline CDR1 and CDR2 sequences are MDHEN and SYDVKM. Between the trimmed V and J ends, which lost 5 bases and 3 bases, there was a span of 17 bases. The CDR3 extends over 15 amino acids. The CDR3 here is CASSLPRRTGYEQYF. The DNA for the CDR3 is TGTGCCAGCAGTCTGCCTCGACGGACGGGCTACGAGCAGTACTTC.

This clonotype was seen a few times. The chain recombines TRBV20-1 with TRBJ2-5; the match to TRBD2 covers 7 bases. The J segment lost 11 bases and the V segment lost 1 base, leaving 10 bases of the junction unmatched. This CDR3 region has 13 residues. CDR1 is DFQATT, CDR2 SNEGSKA, per germline (reference sequence). In DNA, the CDR3 is TGCAGTGCTAGAGGACTAGCCCAGACGGAGCAGTACTTC. Translated, it gives CSARGLAQTEQYF.

The chain links TRBV6-6 to TRBJ2-3; 8 positions match TRBD1. Germline trimming cut 2 bases from V and 4 bases from J; bases unmatched to any gene: 5. Per germline, CDR1 MNHNY and CDR2 SVGAGI (reference sequence). This CDR3 has 15 residues. CDR3 sequence: CASSYVGQGADTQYF. The CDR3 DNA reads TGTGCCAGCAGTTACGTCGGACAGGGAGCAGATACGCAGTATTTT.

This clonotype was recorded a few times. The chain employs TRBV29-1 and TRBJ1-5; 8 bases align to TRBD1. The CDR3 is made up of 15 amino acids. Germline loops: CDR1 SQVTM, CDR2 ANQGSEA. V lost 4 bases and J lost 1; bases outside the gene matches: 6. The CDR3 sequence: CSVVDSGGSNQPQHF. Written as DNA, the CDR3 is TGCAGCGTTGTGGATTCAGGGGGCAGCAATCAGCCCCAGCATTTT.

The rearrangement joins TRBV20-1 to TRBJ2-3; 7 bases agree with TRBD2. Germline CDR1 and CDR2: DFQATT and SNEGSKA (reference sequence). The V gene end was trimmed by 0 bases and the J gene end by 0 bases; junction bases not matched to a gene: 3. The CDR3 spans 15 residues. CDR3 nucleotide sequence: TGCAGTGCTAGAGATCCGCGGGAGAGCACAGATACGCAGTATTTT. It codes for CSARDPRESTDTQYF.

The chain carries TRBV10-3 and TRBJ1-4; no clear D gene. The V and J ends lost 3 bases and 7 bases respectively, with 15 bases between them. The CDR3 runs to 15 residues. Germline CDR1 ENHRY, CDR2 SYGVKD. CDR3 region: CAISDNLRVAEKLFF. In DNA form, the CDR3 reads TGTGCCATCAGTGATAATTTGCGCGTAGCTGAAAAACTGTTTTTT.

The chain couples TRBV7-2 to TRBJ2-3; 13 bases line up with TRBD2. The CDR3 extends over 18 amino acids. Germline CDR1 is SGHTA and CDR2 is FQGNSA. V lost 6 bases to trimming and J lost 0 bases; unmatched junction nucleotides: 9. The CDR3 reads CASRLLAGGALSTDTQYF. The CDR3 region has the DNA TGTGCCAGCAGACTACTAGCGGGAGGGGCCTTGAGCACAGATACGCAGTATTTT. Full variable domain (remainder filled in from reference TRBV7-2 and TRBJ2-3): GAGVSQSPSNKVTEKGKDVELRCDPISGHTALYWYRQSLGQGLEFLIYFQGNSAPDKSGLPSDRFSAERTGGSVSTLTIQRTQQEDSAVYLCASRLLAGGALSTDTQYFGPGTRLTVL.

V gene TRBV7-9 combines with J gene TRBJ2-1; 8 bases align to TRBD2. The V and J ends lost 1 base and 5 bases, in that order; junction bases with no gene match: 7. The CDR3 runs 16 residues. Germline loops: CDR1 SEHNR, CDR2 FQNEAQ (reference sequence). CDR3 nucleotide sequence: TGTGCCAGCAGCTTAGAAACGGGAGGGCCGAACAATGAGCAGTTCTTC. As protein: CASSLETGGPNNEQFF.

The chain links TRBV9 to TRBJ2-2; D not certain. Per the germline V gene, CDR1 is SGDLS and CDR2 is YYNGEE. Trimming removed 2 bases at V and 4 bases at J, with 9 bases between. The length of the CDR3 is 14 residues. In nucleotides, the CDR3 is TGTGCCAGCAGCGTGGCAGACTTCACCGGGGAGCTGTTTTTT. Residues: CASSVADFTGELFF.

The rearrangement uses TRBV11-2 and TRBJ2-5, with D hard to call. Trimming took 0 bases from V and 5 from J, leaving 10 bases between them. The germline V gene has CDR1 SGHAT and CDR2 FQNNGV. The CDR3 runs 14 residues. CDR3 loop: CASSLESVRETQYF. DNA for the CDR3: TGTGCCAGCAGCTTAGAGTCCGTCCGGGAGACCCAGTACTTC.

The chain employs TRBV6-1 and TRBJ1-4; D gene ambiguous. V was shortened by 8 bases and J by 5 bases, with 9 bases between the two germline ends. The CDR3 runs to 12 residues. CDR1 is MNHNS, CDR2 SASEGT, per germline. DNA of the CDR3: TGTGCCAGCGGACGAGGGAATGAAAAACTGTTTTTT. As protein: CASGRGNEKLFF.

The chain uses TRBV20-1 and TRBJ2-7, with 7 bases fitting TRBD2. The germline V gene encodes CDR1 DFQATT and CDR2 SNEGSKA (reference sequence). The CDR3 is 13 amino acids. The ends lost 4 bases at V and 3 bases at J; junction bases unmatched: 6. The DNA for the CDR3 is TGCAGTGCTAAGGGACTATTGGGCTACGAGCAGTACTTC. Amino acid sequence: CSAKGLLGYEQYF.

The chain uses TRBV2 and TRBJ1-1; tentative D call: TRBD1 (6 bases). CDR1 SNHLY and CDR2 FYNNEI come from the germline V gene. This CDR3 contains 15 residues. Trimming shortened V by 4 bases and J by 5 bases, and 17 bases separated the two germline ends. Here the CDR3 reads CASSGVAGAGTEAFF. DNA of the CDR3: TGTGCCAGCAGTGGGGTGGCGGGGGCAGGAACTGAAGCTTTCTTT.

The V call is TRBV7-2, the J call TRBJ2-3; D gene unclear. Germline CDR1 is SGHTA and CDR2 is FQGNSA. The CDR3 totals 13 residues. Trimming removed 7 bases from V and 2 bases from J, with 10 bases in between. This CDR3 is CASTTSVTDTQYF. The DNA of the CDR3 is TGTGCCAGCACCACCTCGGTCACAGATACGCAGTATTTT.

The chain uses TRBV4-1 and TRBJ2-1, with D possibly matching TRBD2 (5 bases). The CDR3 runs 20 residues. Trimming pared 0 bases from V and 0 bases from J, leaving 21 bases between. Germline CDR1 MGHRA, CDR2 YSYEKL. The CDR3 DNA is TGCGCCAGCAGCCAAGAATCGGGAACAGTCACGCCGAGCTCCTACAATGAGCAGTTCTTC. This sequence encodes CASSQESGTVTPSSYNEQFF.

V gene TRBV5-6 combines with J gene TRBJ2-1; D may be TRBD2 (5 bases). The CDR3 loop spans 15 amino acids. V was cut by 3 bases and J by 6 bases, with 16 bases left in between. Germline V gene data show CDR1 as SGHDT and CDR2 as YYEEEE. The CDR3 loop is CASSSEAGRSNEQFF. The DNA of the CDR3 is TGTGCCAGCAGCTCGGAGGCGGGCCGATCCAATGAGCAGTTCTTC. The full variable domain, rest sourced from reference TRBV5-6 and TRBJ2-1, is DAGVTQSPTHLIKTRGQQVTLRCSPKSGHDTVSWYQQALGQGPQFIFQYYEEEERQRGNFPDRFSGHQFPNYSSELNVNALLLGDSALYLCASSSEAGRSNEQFFGPGTRLTVL.

The V gene is TRBV6-2 or TRBV6-3, the J gene TRBJ2-7; 8 positions match TRBD2. J lost 3 bases, V lost 2 bases, and 9 bases had no gene match. Germline CDR1 and CDR2: MNHEY and SVGEGT. The CDR3 is 16 residues long. CDR3 in amino acids: CASSYETSAQGYEQYF. The CDR3 DNA reads TGTGCCAGCAGTTACGAGACTAGCGCACAAGGCTACGAGCAGTACTTC.